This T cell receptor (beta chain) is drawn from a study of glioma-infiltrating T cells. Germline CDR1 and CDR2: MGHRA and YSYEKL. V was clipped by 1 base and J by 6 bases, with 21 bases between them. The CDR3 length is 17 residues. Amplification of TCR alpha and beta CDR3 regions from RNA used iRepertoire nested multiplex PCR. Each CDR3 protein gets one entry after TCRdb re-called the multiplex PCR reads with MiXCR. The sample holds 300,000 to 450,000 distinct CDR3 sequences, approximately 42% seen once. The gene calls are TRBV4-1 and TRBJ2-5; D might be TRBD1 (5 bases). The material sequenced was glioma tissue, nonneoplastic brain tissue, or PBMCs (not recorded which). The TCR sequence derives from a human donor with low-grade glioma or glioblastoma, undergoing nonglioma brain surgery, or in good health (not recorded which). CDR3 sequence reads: CASSQVGGQGSPKTQYF. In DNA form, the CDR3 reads TGCGCCAGCAGCCAAGTGGGTGGGCAGGGATCCCCAAAGACCCAGTACTTC.